A selection of T cell receptor beta chains follows, all from one sample in a study of monozygotic twins with inflammatory bowel disease. TCRdb reprocessed the 5' RACE reads and stores each CDR3 protein as one record, lacking DNA. In all, the sample yields approximately 140,000 distinct CDR3 sequences. The material sequenced was blood. These receptors were obtained from a human donor with ulcerative colitis or Crohn's disease, or a healthy co-twin of an affected twin (not recorded which). CDR3s include the opening cysteine and the closing phenylalanine or tryptophan. The order of the fields is J gene, V gene, CDR3 protein.

j_call: TRBJ2-2
v_call: TRBV5-1
cdr3_aa: CASSSLAGGPHIDTGELFF

j_call: TRBJ2-6
v_call: TRBV28
cdr3_aa: CASSLSGAPGANVLTF

j_call: TRBJ1-4
v_call: TRBV7-2
cdr3_aa: CASSRQGGNEKLFF

j_call: TRBJ1-1
v_call: TRBV20-1
cdr3_aa: CSARSGGRTEAFF

j_call: TRBJ2-3
v_call: TRBV6-6
cdr3_aa: CASSYQGADTQYF

j_call: TRBJ1-2
v_call: TRBV5-4
cdr3_aa: CASSTRTEAYGYTF

j_call: TRBJ2-7
v_call: TRBV7-9
cdr3_aa: CASSSMAGYEQYF

j_call: TRBJ2-7
v_call: TRBV20-1
cdr3_aa: CSAEAKNSYEQYF

j_call: TRBJ2-5
v_call: TRBV9
cdr3_aa: CASSSRTSGPQETQYF

j_call: TRBJ2-3
v_call: TRBV9
cdr3_aa: CASSGRGSTDTQYF

j_call: TRBJ1-1
v_call: TRBV19
cdr3_aa: CASTQGQVNTEAFF

j_call: TRBJ2-5
v_call: TRBV7-2
cdr3_aa: CASSLPGTAKGETQYF

j_call: TRBJ2-3
v_call: TRBV5-4
cdr3_aa: CASSKDRVADTQYF

j_call: TRBJ2-7
v_call: TRBV27
cdr3_aa: CATMEAGKHYEQYF

j_call: TRBJ2-3
v_call: TRBV12-3/TRBV12-4
cdr3_aa: CASRGLLGDTQYF

j_call: TRBJ1-6
v_call: TRBV7-9
cdr3_aa: CASSLASGSSYNSPLHF

j_call: TRBJ1-5
v_call: TRBV18
cdr3_aa: CAGSPGQPTNQPQHF

j_call: TRBJ2-1
v_call: TRBV20-1
cdr3_aa: CSASRLAGVSSYNEQFF

j_call: TRBJ2-7
v_call: TRBV18
cdr3_aa: CASSSRGQGSSYEQYF

j_call: TRBJ1-5
v_call: TRBV7-2
cdr3_aa: CASSYNRGQPQHF

j_call: TRBJ1-3
v_call: TRBV5-5
cdr3_aa: CASSLDRQVFSGNTIYF

j_call: TRBJ1-6
v_call: TRBV27
cdr3_aa: CASSSGNPTYNSPLHF

j_call: TRBJ2-3
v_call: TRBV19
cdr3_aa: CASSRGSGRSSTDTQYF

j_call: TRBJ2-5
v_call: TRBV20-1
cdr3_aa: CSARDRGSRSRYQETQYF

j_call: TRBJ2-7
v_call: TRBV24-1
cdr3_aa: CATSDTTGRSYEQYF

j_call: TRBJ1-5
v_call: TRBV2
cdr3_aa: CASGVLGGNQPQHF

j_call: TRBJ2-1
v_call: TRBV5-1
cdr3_aa: CASSLQGARYNEQFF

j_call: TRBJ1-6
v_call: TRBV4-1
cdr3_aa: CASSQEEVRGQVSSYNSPLHF

j_call: TRBJ2-7
v_call: TRBV28
cdr3_aa: CASTSAGTGLYEQYF

j_call: TRBJ1-5
v_call: TRBV20-1
cdr3_aa: CSARGWTGGTSNQPQHF

j_call: TRBJ2-5
v_call: TRBV5-1
cdr3_aa: CASSSGQGNVGRETQYF

j_call: TRBJ1-5
v_call: TRBV5-1
cdr3_aa: CASSPRGNQPQHF